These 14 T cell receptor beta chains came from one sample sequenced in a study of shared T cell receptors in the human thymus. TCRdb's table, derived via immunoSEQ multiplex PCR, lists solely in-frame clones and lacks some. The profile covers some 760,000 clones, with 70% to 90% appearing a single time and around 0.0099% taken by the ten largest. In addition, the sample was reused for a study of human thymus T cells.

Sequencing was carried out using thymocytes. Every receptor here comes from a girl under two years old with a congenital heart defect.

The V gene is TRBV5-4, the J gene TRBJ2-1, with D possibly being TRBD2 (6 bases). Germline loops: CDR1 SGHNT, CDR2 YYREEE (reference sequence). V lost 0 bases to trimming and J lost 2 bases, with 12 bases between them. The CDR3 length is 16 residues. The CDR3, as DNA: TGTGCCAGCAGCTTGGGGTCTAGCGAGACCTACAATGAGCAGTTCTTC. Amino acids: CASSLGSSETYNEQFF. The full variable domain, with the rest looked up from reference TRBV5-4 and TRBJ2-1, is ETGVTQSPTHLIKTRGQQVTLRCSSQSGHNTVSWYQQALGQGPQFIFQYYREEENGRGNFPPRFSGLQFPNYSSELNVNALELDDSALYLCASSLGSSETYNEQFFGPGTRLTVL.

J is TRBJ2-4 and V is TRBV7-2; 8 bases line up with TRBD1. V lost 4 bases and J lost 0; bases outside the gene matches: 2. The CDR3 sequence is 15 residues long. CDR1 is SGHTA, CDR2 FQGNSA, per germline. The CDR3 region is CASSSGGLAKNIQYF. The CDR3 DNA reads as TGTGCCAGCAGCTCAGGGGGCCTAGCCAAAAACATTCAGTACTTC.

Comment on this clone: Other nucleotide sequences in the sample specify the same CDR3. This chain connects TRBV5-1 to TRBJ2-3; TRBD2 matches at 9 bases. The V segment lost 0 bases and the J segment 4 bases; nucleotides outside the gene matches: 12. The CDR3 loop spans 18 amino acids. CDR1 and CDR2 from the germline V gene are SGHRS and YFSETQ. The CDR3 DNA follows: TGCGCCAGCAGCTTGGGAGGAGTAGCGGGGGAAAGGGCAGATACGCAGTATTTT. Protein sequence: CASSLGGVAGERADTQYF.

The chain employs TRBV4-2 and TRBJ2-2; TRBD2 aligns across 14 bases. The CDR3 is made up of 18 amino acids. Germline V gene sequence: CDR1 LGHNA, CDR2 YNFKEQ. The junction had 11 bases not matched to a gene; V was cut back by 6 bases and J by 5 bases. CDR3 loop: CASRQTSGGASGTGELFF. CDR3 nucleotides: TGTGCCAGCAGGCAGACTAGCGGGGGGGCCTCGGGAACCGGGGAGCTGTTTTTT.

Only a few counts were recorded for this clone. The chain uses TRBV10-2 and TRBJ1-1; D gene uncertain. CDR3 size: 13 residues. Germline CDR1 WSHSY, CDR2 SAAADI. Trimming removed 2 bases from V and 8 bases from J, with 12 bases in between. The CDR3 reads CASSEGIGGEAFF. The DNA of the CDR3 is TGCGCCAGCAGTGAGGGAATTGGCGGAGAAGCTTTCTTT.

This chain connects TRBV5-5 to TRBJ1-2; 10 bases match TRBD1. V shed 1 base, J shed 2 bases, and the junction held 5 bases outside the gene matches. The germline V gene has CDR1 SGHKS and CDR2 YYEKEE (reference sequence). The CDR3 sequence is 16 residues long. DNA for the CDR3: TGTGCCAGCAGCTTGCGCCGGGGACAGGGGAACTATGGCTACACCTTC. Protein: CASSLRRGQGNYGYTF.

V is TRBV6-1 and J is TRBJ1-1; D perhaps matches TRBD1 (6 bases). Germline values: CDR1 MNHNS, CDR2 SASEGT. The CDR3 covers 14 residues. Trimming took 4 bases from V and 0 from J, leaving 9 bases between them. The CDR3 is CASSAQGMNTEAFF. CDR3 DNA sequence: TGTGCCAGCAGTGCACAGGGCATGAACACTGAAGCTTTCTTT.

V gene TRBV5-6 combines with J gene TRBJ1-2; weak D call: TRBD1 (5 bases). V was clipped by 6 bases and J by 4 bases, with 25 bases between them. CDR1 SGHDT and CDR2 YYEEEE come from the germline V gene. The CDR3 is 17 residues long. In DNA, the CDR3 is TGTGCCAGCAACTCAAGACTGCGACAGCCAGCAATCTATGGCTACACCTTC. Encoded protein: CASNSRLRQPAIYGYTF.

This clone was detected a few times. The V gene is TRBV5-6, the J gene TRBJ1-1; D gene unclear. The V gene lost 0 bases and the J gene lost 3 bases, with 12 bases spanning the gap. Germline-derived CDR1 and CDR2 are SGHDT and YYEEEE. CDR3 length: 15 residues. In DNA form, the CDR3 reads TGTGCCAGCAGCTTGGTCCGGGGTGGGGACACTGAAGCTTTCTTT. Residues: CASSLVRGGDTEAFF.

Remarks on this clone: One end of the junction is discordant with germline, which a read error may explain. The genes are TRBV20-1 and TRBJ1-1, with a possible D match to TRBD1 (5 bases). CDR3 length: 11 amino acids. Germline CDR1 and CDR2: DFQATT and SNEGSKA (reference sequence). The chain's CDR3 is CCRGWDTEAFF. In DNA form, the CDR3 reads TGTTGTCGGGGGTGGGACACTGAAGCTTTCTTT.

CDR3 sequence (DNA): TGCGCCAGCAGCCAAGACCCCGCCGGGACAGGGGCGAGCACAGATACGCAGTATTTT. Its protein product is CASSQDPAGTGASTDTQYF. This rearrangement joins TRBV4-1 to TRBJ2-3; 10 nucleotides align to TRBD1. Trimming at V came to 0 bases and at J to 0 bases, leaving 9 bases not matched to a gene. The CDR3 sequence is 19 residues long. Looked up from germline, CDR1 is MGHRA and CDR2 is YSYEKL.

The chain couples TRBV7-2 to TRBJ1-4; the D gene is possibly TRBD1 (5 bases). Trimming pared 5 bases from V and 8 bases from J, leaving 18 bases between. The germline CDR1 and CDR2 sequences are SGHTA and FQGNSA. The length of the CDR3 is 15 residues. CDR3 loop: CASSPRGNPGEKLFF. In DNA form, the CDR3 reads TGTGCCAGCAGCCCCCGGGGGAACCCGGGGGAAAAACTGTTTTTT. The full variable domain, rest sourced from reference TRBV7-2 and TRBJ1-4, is GAGVSQSPSNKVTEKGKDVELRCDPISGHTALYWYRQSLGQGLEFLIYFQGNSAPDKSGLPSDRFSAERTGGSVSTLTIQRTQQEDSAVYLCASSPRGNPGEKLFFGSGTQLSVL.

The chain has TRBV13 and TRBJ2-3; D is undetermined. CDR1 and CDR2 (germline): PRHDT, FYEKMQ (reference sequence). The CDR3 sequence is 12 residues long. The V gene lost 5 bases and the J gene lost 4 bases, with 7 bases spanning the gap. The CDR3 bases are TGTGCCAGCAGCCTCCCCCCAGATACGCAGTATTTT. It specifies CASSLPPDTQYF. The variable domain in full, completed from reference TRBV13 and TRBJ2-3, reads AAGVIQSPRHLIKEKRETATLKCYPIPRHDTVYWYQQGPGQDPQFLISFYEKMQSDKGSIPDRFSAQQFSDYHSELNMSSLELGDSALYFCASSLPPDTQYFGPGTRLTVL.

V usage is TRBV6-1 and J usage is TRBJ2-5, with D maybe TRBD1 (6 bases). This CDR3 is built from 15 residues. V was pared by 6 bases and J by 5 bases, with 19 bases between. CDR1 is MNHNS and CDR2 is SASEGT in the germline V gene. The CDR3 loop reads CASREVTGFHETQYF. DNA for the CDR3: TGTGCCAGCAGGGAGGTTACAGGGTTTCACGAGACCCAGTACTTC.